A selection of T cell receptor beta chains follows, all from one sample in a study of T cells in Graves' hyperthyroidism and ophthalmopathy. In TCRdb, the multiplex PCR reads were re-called with MiXCR into one record per CDR3 protein. The sample yields about 580,000 distinct CDR3 sequences, approximately 15% seen once. The source material was blood. The receptors here all came from a woman aged 25 to 45 with Graves' hyperthyroidism that later progressed to Graves' ophthalmopathy. The conserved cysteine and the conserved F or W are not part of the CDR3 here. Each record gives: V gene, CDR3 length, J gene, CDR3 protein.

TRBV12-3/TRBV12-4	13	TRBJ2-7	ASRPPGHGLYEQY
TRBV9	13	TRBJ2-1	ASSVQDRAYNEQF
TRBV7-2	16	TRBJ2-1	ASSPSWGRALGYNEQF
TRBV6-1	13	TRBJ2-3	ASSEASISGSTQY
TRBV5-8	12	TRBJ1-2	ASSLALSNYGYT
TRBV6-2/TRBV6-3	13	TRBJ2-4	ASTPNRDSPTIQY
TRBV12-5	12	TRBJ1-2	ASGLGSVGYGYT
TRBV20-1	13	TRBJ2-1	SASSGLAGYNEQF
TRBV20-1	9	TRBJ1-1	SALRTVEAF
TRBV6-1	11	TRBJ1-1	ASRAFTGTEAF
TRBV12-3/TRBV12-4	11	TRBJ1-1	ASSIGTIPEAF
TRBV3-1	11	TRBJ1-1	ASSQVKREGAF
TRBV27	11	TRBJ2-7	ASSLSPVYEQY
TRBV6-1	14	TRBJ2-1	ASSEASGFWGNEQF
TRBV7-9	12	TRBJ1-2	ASSLLQGDYGYT
TRBV10-3	11	TRBJ1-4	AISAGRNEKLF
TRBV5-5	13	TRBJ2-1	ASSQHPGGRDEQF